This T cell receptor beta chain was sequenced during a study of cytomegalovirus exposure and HLA in healthy donors. As for the study in general: The approximately 130 validation repertoires and the roughly 680 first-cohort repertoires shared a platform, a later analysis reported. Notes on the study in general: The TCR clusters that emerged in the first cohort tended, a later analysis found, to co-occur in the 95 to 150 validation repertoires.

The CDR3 spans 15 residues. V gave up 0 bases and J gave up 4 bases; unmatched junction bases: 4. The germline CDR1 and CDR2 sequences are SGDLS and YYNGEE. On this clone: Its antigen is unknown.

The donors were part of the roughly 120-subject validation cohort, which stood apart from the roughly 670-subject first cohort. The data were produced by immunoSEQ multiplex PCR, yet TCRdb's version contains in-frame clones alone and is incomplete. The sample shows 150,000 to 200,000 clones, approximately 88% of them seen only once. Sequencing was performed on PBMCs. This sequence joins TRBV9 and TRBJ2-1, with 7 bases aligning to TRBD2. This TCR came from a young man in good health and CMV-seropositive. CDR3 region: CASSVESSGYNEQFF. CDR3 coding DNA: TGTGCCAGCAGCGTAGAATCTAGCGGATACAATGAGCAGTTCTTC.